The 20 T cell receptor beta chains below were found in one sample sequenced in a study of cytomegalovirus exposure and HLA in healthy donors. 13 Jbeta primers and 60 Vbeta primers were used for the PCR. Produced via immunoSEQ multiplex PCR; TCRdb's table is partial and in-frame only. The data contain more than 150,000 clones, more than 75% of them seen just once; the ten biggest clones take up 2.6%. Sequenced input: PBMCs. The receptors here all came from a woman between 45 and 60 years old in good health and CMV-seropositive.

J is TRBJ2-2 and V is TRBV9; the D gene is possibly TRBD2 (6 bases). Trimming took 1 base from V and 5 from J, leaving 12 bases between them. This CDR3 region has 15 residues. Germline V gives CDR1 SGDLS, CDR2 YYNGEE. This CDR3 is CASSVLATETGELFF. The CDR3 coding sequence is TGTGCCAGCAGCGTACTAGCGACTGAGACCGGGGAGCTGTTTTTT.

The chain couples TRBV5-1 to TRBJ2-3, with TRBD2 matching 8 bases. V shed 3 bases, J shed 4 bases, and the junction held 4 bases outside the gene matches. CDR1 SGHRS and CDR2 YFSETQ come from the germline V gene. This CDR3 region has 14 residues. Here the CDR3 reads CASSSSGGSDTQYF. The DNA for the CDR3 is TGCGCCAGCAGCTCATCGGGGGGGTCAGATACGCAGTATTTT.

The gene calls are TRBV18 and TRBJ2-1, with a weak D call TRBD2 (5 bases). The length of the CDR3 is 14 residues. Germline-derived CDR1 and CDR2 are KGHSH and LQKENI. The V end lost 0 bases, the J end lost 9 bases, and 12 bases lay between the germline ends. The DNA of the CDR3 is TGTGCCAGCTCACCACCGATGGAGAGCGGTGAGCAGTTCTTC. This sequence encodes CASSPPMESGEQFF.

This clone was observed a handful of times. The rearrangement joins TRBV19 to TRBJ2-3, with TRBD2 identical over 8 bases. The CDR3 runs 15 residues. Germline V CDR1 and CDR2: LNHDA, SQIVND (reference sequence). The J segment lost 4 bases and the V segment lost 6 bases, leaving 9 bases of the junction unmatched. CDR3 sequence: CASRPTSGGSDTQYF. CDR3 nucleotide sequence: TGTGCCAGTAGACCGACCTCGGGGGGGTCAGATACGCAGTATTTT.

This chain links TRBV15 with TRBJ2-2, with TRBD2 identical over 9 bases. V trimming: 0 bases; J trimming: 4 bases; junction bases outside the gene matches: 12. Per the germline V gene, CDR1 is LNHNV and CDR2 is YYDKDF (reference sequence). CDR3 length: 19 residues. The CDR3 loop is CATSRDQGLATLGTGELFF. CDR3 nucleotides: TGTGCCACCAGCAGAGATCAGGGACTAGCAACACTGGGCACCGGGGAGCTGTTTTTT.

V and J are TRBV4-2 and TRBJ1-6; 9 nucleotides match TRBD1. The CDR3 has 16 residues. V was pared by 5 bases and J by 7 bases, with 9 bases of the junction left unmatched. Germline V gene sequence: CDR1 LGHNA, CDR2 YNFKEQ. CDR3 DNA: TGTGCCAGCAGCTTTACGAGAGGACAGGGGAATTCACCCCTCCACTTT. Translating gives CASSFTRGQGNSPLHF.

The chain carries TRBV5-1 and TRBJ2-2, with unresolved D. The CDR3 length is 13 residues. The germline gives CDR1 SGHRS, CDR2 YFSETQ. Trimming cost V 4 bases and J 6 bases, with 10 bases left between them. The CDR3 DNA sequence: TGCGCCAGCAGCCCCTGGGCCGCCGGGGAGCTGTTTTTT. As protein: CASSPWAAGELFF.

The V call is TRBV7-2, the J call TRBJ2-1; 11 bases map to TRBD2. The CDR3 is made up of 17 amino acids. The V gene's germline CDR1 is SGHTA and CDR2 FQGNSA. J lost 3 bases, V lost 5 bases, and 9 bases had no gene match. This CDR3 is CASSANIGTSGYNEQFF. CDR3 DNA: TGTGCCAGCAGCGCGAATATTGGGACTAGCGGCTACAATGAGCAGTTCTTC.

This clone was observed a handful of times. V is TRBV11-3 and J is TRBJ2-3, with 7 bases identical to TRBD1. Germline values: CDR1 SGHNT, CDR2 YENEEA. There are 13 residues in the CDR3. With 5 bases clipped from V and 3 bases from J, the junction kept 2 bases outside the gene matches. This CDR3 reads CASSHRGTDTQYF. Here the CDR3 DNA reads TGTGCCAGCAGCCACAGGGGAACAGATACGCAGTATTTT.

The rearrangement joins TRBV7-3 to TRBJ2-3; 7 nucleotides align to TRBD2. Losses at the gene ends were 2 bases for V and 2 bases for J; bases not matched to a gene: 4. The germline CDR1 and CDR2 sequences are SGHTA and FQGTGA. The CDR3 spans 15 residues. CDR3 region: CASSLERGDTDTQYF. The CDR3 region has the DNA TGTGCCAGCAGCTTAGAGCGGGGAGACACAGATACGCAGTATTTT.

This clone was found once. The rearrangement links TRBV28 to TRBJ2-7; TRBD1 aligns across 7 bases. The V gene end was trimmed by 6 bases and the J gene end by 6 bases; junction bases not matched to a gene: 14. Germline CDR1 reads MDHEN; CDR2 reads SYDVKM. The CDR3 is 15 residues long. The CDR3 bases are TGTGCCAGCAGCAAAAATCTGGGACAGCTTCTCGAGCAGTACTTC. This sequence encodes CASSKNLGQLLEQYF.

The CDR3 reads CASSDPSPLAGGQFPTDTQYF. CDR3 DNA: TGTGCCAGCAGTGACCCCTCCCCACTAGCGGGGGGCCAGTTCCCCACAGATACGCAGTATTTT. The rearrangement uses TRBV6-4 and TRBJ2-3; TRBD2 agrees at 12 bases. The CDR3 sequence is 21 residues long. CDR1 and CDR2 (germline): MRHNA, SNTAGT. V trimming: 2 bases; J trimming: 2 bases; junction bases outside the gene matches: 17.

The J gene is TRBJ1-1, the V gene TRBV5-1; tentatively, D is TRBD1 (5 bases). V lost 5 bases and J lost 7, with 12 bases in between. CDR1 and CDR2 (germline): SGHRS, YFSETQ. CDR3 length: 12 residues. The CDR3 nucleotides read TGCGCCAGCAGATCACAGGTTGGTGAAGCTTTCTTT. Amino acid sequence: CASRSQVGEAFF.

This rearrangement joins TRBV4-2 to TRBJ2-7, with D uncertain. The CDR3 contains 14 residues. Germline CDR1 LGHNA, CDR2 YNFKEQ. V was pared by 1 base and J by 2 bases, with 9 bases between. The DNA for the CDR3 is TGTGCCAGCAGCCAAGCCCACGGTACCTACGAGCAGTACTTC. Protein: CASSQAHGTYEQYF.

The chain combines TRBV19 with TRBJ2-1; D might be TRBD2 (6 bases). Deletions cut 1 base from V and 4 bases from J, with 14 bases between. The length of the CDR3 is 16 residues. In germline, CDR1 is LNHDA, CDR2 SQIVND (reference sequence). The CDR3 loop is CASSIGRRGSYNEQFF. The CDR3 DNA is TGTGCCAGTAGTATAGGGAGGAGGGGCTCTTACAATGAGCAGTTCTTC.

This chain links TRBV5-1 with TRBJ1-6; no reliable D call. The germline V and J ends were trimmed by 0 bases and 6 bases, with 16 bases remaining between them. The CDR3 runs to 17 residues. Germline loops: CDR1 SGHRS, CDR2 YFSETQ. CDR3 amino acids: CASSLAYREGSNSPLHF. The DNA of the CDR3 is TGCGCCAGCAGCTTGGCCTACAGAGAAGGATCTAATTCACCCCTCCACTTT. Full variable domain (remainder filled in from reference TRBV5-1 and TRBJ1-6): KAGVTQTPRYLIKTRGQQVTLSCSPISGHRSVSWYQQTPGQGLQFLFEYFSETQRNKGNFPGRFSGRQFSNSRSEMNVSTLELGDSALYLCASSLAYREGSNSPLHFGNGTRLTVT.

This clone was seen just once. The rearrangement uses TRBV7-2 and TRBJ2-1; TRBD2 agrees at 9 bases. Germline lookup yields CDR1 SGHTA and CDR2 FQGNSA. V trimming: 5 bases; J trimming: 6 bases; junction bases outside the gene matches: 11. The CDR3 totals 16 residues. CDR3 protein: CASSASVGRGGNEQFF. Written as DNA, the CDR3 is TGTGCCAGCAGCGCATCGGTCGGGCGGGGGGGCAATGAGCAGTTCTTC.

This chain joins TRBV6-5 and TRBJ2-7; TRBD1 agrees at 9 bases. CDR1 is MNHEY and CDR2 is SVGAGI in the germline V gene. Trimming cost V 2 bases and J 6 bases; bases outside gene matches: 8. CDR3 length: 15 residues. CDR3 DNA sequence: TGTGCCAGCAGTTACGACAGGGGGTGGAGGGGCGAGCAGTACTTC. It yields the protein CASSYDRGWRGEQYF.

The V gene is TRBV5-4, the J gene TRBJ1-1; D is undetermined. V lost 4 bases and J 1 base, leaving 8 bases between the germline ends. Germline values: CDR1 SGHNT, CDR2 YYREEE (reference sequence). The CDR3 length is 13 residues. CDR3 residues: CASSIEGNTEAFF. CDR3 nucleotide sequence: TGTGCCAGCAGCATCGAGGGGAACACTGAAGCTTTCTTT.

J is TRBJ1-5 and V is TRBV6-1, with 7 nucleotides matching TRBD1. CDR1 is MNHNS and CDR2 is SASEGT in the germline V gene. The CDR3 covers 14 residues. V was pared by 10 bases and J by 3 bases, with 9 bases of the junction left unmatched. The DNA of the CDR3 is TGTGCCACCACCATGACAGGGAACAATCAGCCCCAGCATTTT. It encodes CATTMTGNNQPQHF.